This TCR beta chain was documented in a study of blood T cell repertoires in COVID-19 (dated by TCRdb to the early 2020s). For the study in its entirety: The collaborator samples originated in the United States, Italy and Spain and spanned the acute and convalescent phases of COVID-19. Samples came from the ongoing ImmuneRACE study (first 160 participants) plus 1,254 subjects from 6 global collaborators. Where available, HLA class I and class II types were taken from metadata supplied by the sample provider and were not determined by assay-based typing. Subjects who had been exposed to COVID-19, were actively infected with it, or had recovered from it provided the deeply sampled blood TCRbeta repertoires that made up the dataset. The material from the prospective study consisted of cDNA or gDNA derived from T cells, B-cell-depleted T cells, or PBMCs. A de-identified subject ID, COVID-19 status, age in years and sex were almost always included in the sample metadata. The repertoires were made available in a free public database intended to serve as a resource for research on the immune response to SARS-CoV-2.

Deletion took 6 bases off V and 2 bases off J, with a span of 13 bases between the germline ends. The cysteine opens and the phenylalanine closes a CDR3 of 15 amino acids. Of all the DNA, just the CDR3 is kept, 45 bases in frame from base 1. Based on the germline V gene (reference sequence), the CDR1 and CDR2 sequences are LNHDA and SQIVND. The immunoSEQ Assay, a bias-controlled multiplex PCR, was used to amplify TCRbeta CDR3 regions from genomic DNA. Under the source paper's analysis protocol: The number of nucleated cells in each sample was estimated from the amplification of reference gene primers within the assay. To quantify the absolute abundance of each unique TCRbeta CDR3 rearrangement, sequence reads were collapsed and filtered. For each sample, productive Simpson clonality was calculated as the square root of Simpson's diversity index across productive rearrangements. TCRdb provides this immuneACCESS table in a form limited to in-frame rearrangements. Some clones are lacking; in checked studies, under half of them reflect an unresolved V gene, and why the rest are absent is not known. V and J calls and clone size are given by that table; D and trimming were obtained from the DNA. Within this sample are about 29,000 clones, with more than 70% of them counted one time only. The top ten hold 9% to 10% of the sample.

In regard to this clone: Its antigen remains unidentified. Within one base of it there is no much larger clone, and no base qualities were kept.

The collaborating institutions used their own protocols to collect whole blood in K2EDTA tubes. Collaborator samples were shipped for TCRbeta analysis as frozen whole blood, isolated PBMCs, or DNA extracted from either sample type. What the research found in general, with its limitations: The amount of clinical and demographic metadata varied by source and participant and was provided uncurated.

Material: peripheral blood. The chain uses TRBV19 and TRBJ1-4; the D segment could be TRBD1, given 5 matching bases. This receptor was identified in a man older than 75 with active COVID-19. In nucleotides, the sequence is TGTGCCAGTAGAGCTCAACAGGTCACTAATGAAAAACTGTTTTTT. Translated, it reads CASRAQQVTNEKLFF. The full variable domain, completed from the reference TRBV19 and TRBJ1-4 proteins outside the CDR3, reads DGGITQSPKYLFRKEGQNVTLSCEQNLNHDAMYWYRQDPGQGLRLIYYSQIVNDFQKGDIAEGYSVSREKKESFPLTVTSAQKNPTAFYLCASRAQQVTNEKLFFGSGTQLSVL.